Listed below are T cell receptor beta chains from one sample, sequenced in a study of cytomegalovirus exposure and HLA in healthy donors. Sequencing was performed with immunoSEQ multiplex PCR; in TCRdb, only in-frame clones are kept and a portion is missing. The sample lists about 210,000 clones; around 78% were seen once. The sequenced material came from PBMCs. Every receptor here comes from a woman in her 30s in good health and CMV-seropositive. Each CDR3 is given with its conserved first and last residue. Fields, in order: J gene, D gene, V gene, clone size, CDR3 protein, CDR3 DNA. D genes are given only for firm matches. A row's size may be missing; if present it is once, few, many or a size class.

>TRBJ1-1|NA|TRBV19|NA
CASAPQGLNTEAFF
TGTGCCAGTGCCCCTCAGGGCCTGAACACTGAAGCTTTCTTT
>TRBJ2-3|NA|TRBV18|NA
CASSTDGADTQYF
TGTGCCAGCTCAACGGACGGGGCAGATACGCAGTATTTT
>TRBJ1-1|TRBD1|TRBV5-1|few
CASSVTGLKQGTEAFF
TGCGCCAGCAGCGTAACAGGGTTAAAACAGGGGACTGAAGCTTTCTTT
>TRBJ2-7|NA|TRBV27|NA
CASSLSGGAGGEQYF
TGTGCCAGCAGTTTATCTGGAGGGGCTGGGGGCGAGCAGTACTTC
>TRBJ2-2|NA|TRBV9|NA
CASSVDGGSGELFF
TGTGCCAGCAGCGTAGACGGGGGATCCGGGGAGCTGTTTTTT
>TRBJ1-3|NA|TRBV28|few
CASSFGGVWGNTIYF
TGTGCCAGCAGTTTCGGCGGGGTGTGGGGAAACACCATATATTTT
>TRBJ2-5|NA|TRBV9|NA
CASSVTIRAGQETQYF
TGTGCCAGCAGCGTGACGATCAGGGCCGGGCAAGAGACCCAGTACTTC
>TRBJ2-2|NA|TRBV2|NA
CASSGATQKVELFF
TGTGCCAGCAGTGGGGCAACCCAAAAGGTGGAGCTGTTTTTT
>TRBJ2-2|TRBD1|TRBV9|few
CASSSRQGNTGELFF
TGTGCCAGCAGCTCCAGACAGGGTAACACCGGGGAGCTGTTTTTT
>TRBJ1-1|NA|TRBV29-1|NA
CSALDSGSTEAFF
TGCAGCGCCCTTGACAGTGGGTCGACTGAAGCTTTCTTT
>TRBJ2-2|NA|TRBV4-1|NA
CATSLRVNTGELFF
TGCGCCACTTCACTACGGGTTAACACCGGGGAGCTGTTTTTT
>TRBJ1-2|TRBD1|TRBV7-8|NA
CASSSMTGGDGYTF
TGTGCCAGCAGCTCGATGACAGGGGGAGATGGCTACACCTTC
>TRBJ2-5|TRBD1|TRBV12-5|NA
CASGLDRGETQYF
TGTGCTAGTGGTTTAGACAGGGGGGAGACCCAGTACTTC
>TRBJ2-7|NA|TRBV5-4|few
CASSLGPGDEQYF
TGTGCCAGCAGCCTCGGGCCCGGGGACGAGCAGTACTTC
>TRBJ2-1|NA|TRBV15|NA
CATSRDKLAPYNEQFF
TGTGCCACCAGCAGAGATAAATTAGCGCCGTACAATGAGCAGTTCTTC
>TRBJ1-1|NA|TRBV28|NA
CASSLSGNKAFF
TGTGCCAGCAGTTTATCCGGGAATAAAGCTTTCTTT
>TRBJ1-5|NA|TRBV29-1|NA
CSVGGHPNQPQHF
TGCAGCGTTGGGGGACATCCTAATCAGCCCCAGCATTTT
>TRBJ1-5|TRBD1|TRBV2|NA
CASRTGNQPQHF
TGTGCCAGCAGGACAGGGAATCAGCCCCAGCATTTT
>TRBJ2-1|TRBD2|TRBV12-5|NA
CASGLRAGVEGSNEQFF
TGTGCTAGTGGTTTGAGAGCGGGAGTGGAGGGGAGCAATGAGCAGTTCTTC
>TRBJ2-5|TRBD2|TRBV28|NA
CASSPGGGSGSIGTQYF
TGTGCCAGCAGCCCCGGCGGGGGTAGCGGGAGCATTGGGACCCAGTACTTC
>TRBJ1-4|TRBD1|TRBV7-9|NA
CASSPRQGLDEKLFF
TGTGCCAGCAGCCCAAGACAGGGCCTGGATGAAAAACTGTTTTTT
>TRBJ2-3|TRBD2|TRBV10-3|NA
CAISEVPDSGHTQYF
TGTGCCATCAGTGAGGTGCCCGATAGCGGGCATACGCAGTATTTT
>TRBJ2-7|NA|TRBV21-1|NA
CASSTQDRVGEQYF
TGTGCCAGCAGCACGCAGGACAGGGTGGGAGAGCAGTACTTC
>TRBJ2-1|TRBD2|TRBV7-6|NA
CASSFSGGHYNEQFF
TGTGCCAGCAGCTTTAGCGGGGGGCACTACAATGAGCAGTTCTTC
>TRBJ2-5|TRBD2|TRBV10-1|NA
CASRRTSGGQGETQYF
TGCGCCAGCAGAAGGACTAGCGGGGGGCAGGGAGAGACCCAGTACTTC
>TRBJ2-1|NA|TRBV29-1|NA
CSGRDSNLIYEQFF
TGCAGCGGGAGGGACTCAAACCTTATTTATGAGCAGTTCTTC
>TRBJ2-5|NA|TRBV21-1|NA
CASSKASQGFQETQYF
TGTGCCAGCAGCAAAGCGTCACAGGGGTTCCAAGAGACCCAGTACTTC
>TRBJ2-3|NA|TRBV5-1|many
CASSLRQGTDTQYF
TGCGCCAGCAGCTTGAGACAGGGCACAGATACGCAGTATTTT
>TRBJ2-5|TRBD2|TRBV30|NA
CAGSGGGETQYF
TGTGCCGGTAGCGGGGGCGGGGAGACCCAGTACTTC
>TRBJ2-2|TRBD1|TRBV19|NA
CASSLGGALTGELFF
TGTGCCAGTAGCCTAGGGGGCGCACTCACCGGGGAGCTGTTTTTT
>TRBJ2-3|TRBD2|TRBV4-2|NA
CASSQGRSGRARTQYF
TGTGCCAGCAGCCAAGGCAGGAGCGGGAGGGCCCGTACGCAGTATTTT
>TRBJ2-7|TRBD1|TRBV5-6|NA
CASSLGQGYSYEQYF
TGTGCCAGCAGCTTGGGACAGGGTTATTCCTACGAGCAGTACTTC
>TRBJ1-4|NA|TRBV5-1|NA
CASSSMREEKLFF
TGCGCCAGCAGCTCAATGAGGGAGGAAAAACTGTTTTTT
>TRBJ1-6|TRBD1|TRBV5-5|once
CASSLVAGGSPLHF
TGTGCCAGCAGCTTGGTGGCAGGGGGATCACCCCTCCACTTT
>TRBJ1-4|TRBD1|TRBV29-1|NA
CSVPQGNEKLFF
TGCAGCGTTCCACAGGGGAACGAAAAACTGTTTTTT
>TRBJ2-2|NA|TRBV7-2|NA
CASSLVSGENTGELFF
TGTGCCAGCAGCTTAGTTTCAGGGGAAAACACCGGGGAGCTGTTTTTT
>TRBJ2-1|TRBD2|TRBV27|NA
CASSPTWTSGTYNEQFF
TGTGCCAGCAGTCCGACGTGGACTAGCGGGACCTACAATGAGCAGTTCTTC
>TRBJ2-7|NA|TRBV29-1|NA
CSVWGRRNYYEQYF
TGCAGCGTCTGGGGGAGGCGGAACTACTACGAGCAGTACTTC
>TRBJ2-2|NA|TRBV7-9|NA
CSSSNPREPYTGELFF
TGTTCCAGCAGCAACCCAAGAGAGCCCTACACCGGGGAGCTGTTTTTT
>TRBJ2-7|NA|TRBV7-9|NA
CSSSLVDEQYF
TGTTCCAGCAGCTTGGTAGACGAGCAGTACTTC
>TRBJ2-2|NA|TRBV7-9|NA
CASSPENTGELFF
TGTGCCAGCAGCCCAGAGAACACCGGGGAGCTGTTTTTT
>TRBJ1-1|TRBD1|TRBV28|NA
CASSLRTGAGNTEAFF
TGTGCCAGCAGTTTAAGGACAGGGGCGGGGAACACTGAAGCTTTCTTT